This T cell receptor beta chain was sequenced in a study of type 1 regulatory T cells. On the study more broadly: An in vitro protocol generated T-allo10, a Tr1-enriched, alloantigen-specific CD4 T cell product.

In TCRdb, the reads were re-called with MiXCR into one record per CDR3 protein. The sample records 40,000 to 50,000 distinct CDR3 sequences, 12% being singletons. This clonotype was seen repeatedly, ten times or more. Its matching antigen is unknown. Germline values: CDR1 SGHRS, CDR2 YFSETQ. The CDR3 length is 15 residues. V was trimmed by 4 bases and J by 9 bases, leaving 20 bases between them. Study results and limitations: Type 1 regulatory T cells had a more restricted TCR repertoire than non-type 1 regulatory T cells.

The V and J genes are TRBV5-1 and TRBJ1-3; D may be TRBD1 (5 bases). The clonotype originates from a human donor in good health. Sequences were obtained from cultured non-Tr1 T cells, either the whole culture or a sorted T cell fraction (not recorded which). This chain's CDR3 is CASSRSVTESSTIYF. As DNA, the CDR3 is TGCGCCAGCAGCCGATCCGTGACAGAGTCCTCCACCATATATTTT.